The clone carrying this T cell receptor beta chain was detected a few times. Its antigen is unknown. This record comes from a study of CD8 T cells in ankylosing spondylitis. Overall study results and limits: As reported, disease-linked clones showed significant enrichment in matched ankylosing spondylitis synovial fluid. Characteristic, it appeared, of ankylosing spondylitis blood was a TCR beta motif of fewer than 10 highly homologous variants.

The CDR3 runs to 15 residues. Germline CDR1 LGHDT, CDR2 YNNKEL (reference sequence). V was pared by 0 bases and J by 3 bases, with 12 bases between. Using its own MiXCR run on the 5' RACE reads, TCRdb lists one record per CDR3 protein. Of 150,000 to 250,000 distinct CDR3 sequences listed, 9.5% to 15% are singletons. The V gene is TRBV3-1, the J gene TRBJ2-7, with a weak D call TRBD1 (6 bases). This sequence was found in a male donor with ankylosing spondylitis or in good health (not recorded which). The sequenced material came from blood, either unsorted or a sorted T cell fraction (not recorded which). DNA for the CDR3: TGTGCCAGCAGCCAAGAGCCGCAGGGGTACTACGAGCAGTACTTC. This encodes CASSQEPQGYYEQYF.